This T cell receptor beta chain stems from a study of human T cells and chemical hapten exposure. General study points: Having alopecia, donors may respond immunologically unlike healthy people. Significantly greater numbers of large CDR3 similarity clusters came from expanded TCRs than from controls.

Specified time point: patch test 1, 2 weeks after DPC sensitization. This sample's treatment: therapeutic diphenylcyclopropenone sensitization with weekly scalp DPC. People who gave samples had alopecia, were 18 to 70 years old, and were suitable for DPC. Extraction yielded total RNA from whole blood (unfractionated). V lost 5 bases, J lost 5 bases, and 18 bases lay in between. This CDR3 has 15 residues. This clonotype showed up just once. The antigen remains undetermined. TCRdb passed the RACE reads through MiXCR, listing each CDR3 protein once. The top ten hold approximately 4.4% of the sample, which has approximately 80,000 distinct CDR3 sequences, around a tenth seen once.

This TCR was recovered from a woman between 45 and 60 years old with alopecia areata. Some clones in this sample may be carry-over from other donors' samples. The gene calls are TRBV12-3 or TRBV12-4 and TRBJ2-5, with D perhaps TRBD1 (5 bases). The sequences come from whole blood, collected in connection with sensitization to the hapten diphenylcyclopropenone (DPC). The CDR3 region has the DNA TGTGCCAGCAGTCTACGACAGCCGATGGGGGAGACCCAGTACTTC. It is translated as CASSLRQPMGETQYF.